These 8 T cell receptor beta chains were all obtained from the same sample, sequenced in a study of shared clonotypes between healthy human individuals. Naive CD8 cells comprised CD45RO-negative, CCR7-positively selected cells, excluding terminally differentiated effector memory CD45RA+ cells. TCRdb's copy holds only in-frame clones and misses some; the assay was immunoSEQ multiplex PCR. The sample carries a few million clones, roughly 95% recorded once. Sequencing was done on a sample of naive CD8+ T cells from PBMCs. Receptors were obtained from a man aged 18 to 30 in good health. Some clones in this sample may be carry-over from other donors' samples.

J is TRBJ2-2 and V is TRBV6-5; either TRBD1 or TRBD2 may fit D (6 bases each). With 2 bases removed from V and 4 bases from J, the gap between germline ends came to 11 bases. The length of the CDR3 is 15 residues. CDR1 and CDR2 (germline): MNHEY, SVGAGI. CDR3 coding DNA: TGTGCCAGCAGTTACCGCACGGGGGCCACCGGGGAGCTGTTTTTT. Residues: CASSYRTGATGELFF.

The chain carries TRBV4-1 and TRBJ2-7; TRBD2 matches at 10 bases. Germline CDR1 MGHRA, CDR2 YSYEKL. The CDR3 is 17 amino acids. The V and J ends lost 3 bases and 0 bases, in that order; junction bases with no gene match: 8. The CDR3, as DNA: TGCGCCAGCAGCCACCTCAAGCGGGAGGGTACCTCCTACGAGCAGTACTTC. This translates into CASSHLKREGTSYEQYF.

Regarding this clone: Other DNA sequences in the sample encode the same CDR3. V is TRBV27 and J is TRBJ2-3; D gene uncertain. From germline, CDR1 is MNHEY and CDR2 SMNVEV (reference sequence). The length of the CDR3 is 11 residues. The ends were cut back, 8 bases at V and 3 bases at J, with 6 bases in the middle. The CDR3 DNA is TGTGCCAGCGGCATAACAGATACGCAGTATTTT. This translates into CASGITDTQYF.

The rearrangement joins TRBV27 to TRBJ2-7; no definite D call. The germline V gene has CDR1 MNHEY and CDR2 SMNVEV (reference sequence). The germline V and J ends were trimmed by 5 bases and 3 bases, with 20 bases remaining between them. The CDR3 runs 16 residues. The chain's CDR3 is CASSPARHSESYEQYF. Here the CDR3 DNA reads TGTGCCAGCAGTCCTGCCCGACATTCCGAGAGCTACGAGCAGTACTTC.

This clone was seen a few times. The chain employs TRBV4-2 and TRBJ2-6; either TRBD1 or TRBD2 may supply D (5 bases each). CDR3 length: 13 residues. The V end lost 3 bases, the J end lost 6 bases, and 6 bases lay between the germline ends. Germline CDR1 and CDR2: LGHNA and YNFKEQ. The CDR3 DNA reads TGTGCCAGCAGCCAGGGGGTGGCCAACGTCCTGACTTTC. This codes for CASSQGVANVLTF.

The sample holds a few counts of this clone. The chain joins TRBV7-9 to TRBJ2-7; 9 bases are a match to TRBD2. The CDR3 has 16 residues. J gave up 0 bases and V 3 bases, and 6 bases lay outside the gene matches. The germline V gene has CDR1 SEHNR and CDR2 FQNEAQ (reference sequence). The CDR3 DNA reads as TGTGCCAGCAGCTTGTGGGGCGGGAGGGCCTCCTACGAGCAGTACTTC. This gives the protein CASSLWGGRASYEQYF.

The chain carries TRBV5-1 and TRBJ2-7, with TRBD2 identical over 11 bases. V lost 4 bases, J lost 0 bases, and 6 bases stayed unmatched. This CDR3 region has 16 residues. CDR1 SGHRS and CDR2 YFSETQ come from the germline V gene. CDR3: CASSPSGRQRSYEQYF. The DNA of the CDR3 is TGCGCCAGCAGCCCTAGCGGGAGGCAGCGCTCCTACGAGCAGTACTTC.

This chain uses TRBV11-2 with TRBJ1-2; 9 bases agree with TRBD1. From germline, CDR1 is SGHAT and CDR2 FQNNGV. Trimming cost V 1 base and J 0 bases; bases outside gene matches: 9. The CDR3 extends over 18 amino acids. For the CDR3, the DNA is TGTGCCAGCAGCTTAGTTGGGACAGGGCCTGAAGCTAACTATGGCTACACCTTC. Translation: CASSLVGTGPEANYGYTF. The whole variable domain, remainder taken from reference TRBV11-2 and TRBJ1-2, is EAGVAQSPRYKIIEKRQSVAFWCNPISGHATLYWYQQILGQGPKLLIQFQNNGVVDDSQLPKDRFSAERLKGVDSTLKIQPAKLEDSAVYLCASSLVGTGPEANYGYTFGSGTRLTVV.